The T cell receptor (beta chain) described here comes from a study of blood T cell repertoires in COVID-19. Background on the study: The samples span acute and convalescent COVID-19 from the United States, Italy and Spain. The cDNA or gDNA used as material had been derived from T cells, B-cell-depleted T cells, or PBMCs.

This CDR3 has 14 amino acids. From germline, CDR1 is WSHSY and CDR2 SAAADI. Unmatched junction bases numbered 6, after V lost 6 bases and J lost 5 bases. In the original workflow: Reference gene primer amplification yielded estimated nucleated cell counts. The method was immunoSEQ multiplex PCR; TCRdb's version includes in-frame clones alone and lacks a portion of them. V and J calls and clone size come straight from that table; D and trimming were deduced from the DNA. The repertoire consists of about 86,000 clones, with 65% to 85% occurring once and the leading ten covering around 10%. The TCR comes from a man aged 70-80 years with acute or convalescent COVID-19. The genes are TRBV10-2 and TRBJ2-3, with TRBD2 identical over 9 bases. The sequenced sample consisted of peripheral blood. CDR3 sequence reads: CASSPAGGVDTQYF. As DNA, the CDR3 is TGCGCCAGCAGCCCTGCGGGGGGGGTAGATACGCAGTATTTT.